The 21 T cell receptor beta chains in this list originate from one sample, sequenced in a study of T cell clonality in common variable immunodeficiency. Using immunoSEQ multiplex PCR, the repertoire was profiled, and TCRdb retains in-frame clones only, with some absent. Singletons are absent from the sample, which has around 47,000 clones. Sequencing used peripheral blood mononuclear cells. These receptors came from a person aged 18 to 70 in good health.

Ten or more counts support this clone. The sequenced fragment ends 3 residues before the CDR3 boundary, so the rest is inferred from the germline J gene. The chain employs TRBV5-1 and TRBJ2-3; D call uncertain. V was cut by 1 base and J by 0 bases, with 9 bases left in between. CDR1 is SGHRS, CDR2 YFSETQ, per germline. This CDR3 spans 15 amino acids. The part of the CDR3 DNA that was read is TGCGCCAGCAGCTTGTATGGCAGAAGCACAGATACG. Protein: CASSLYGRSTDT. The full-length CDR3 reads as CASSLYGRSTDTQYF.

This clone has at least ten counts. The read ends 3 residues early relative to the CDR3; the germline J gene fills the gap. V and J are TRBV12-3 or TRBV12-4 and TRBJ1-1; 7 bases line up with TRBD1. J lost 6 bases, V lost 6 bases, and 4 bases had no gene match. The CDR3 runs 12 residues. CDR3 amino acids: CASSRQGAEAFF. CDR3 bases read: TGTGCCAGCAGCCGACAGGGCGCTGAA.

This clone was seen at least ten times. The read ends 3 residues early relative to the CDR3; the germline J gene fills the gap. The chain joins TRBV11-2 to TRBJ2-3, with a weak D call TRBD2 (6 bases). Trimming shortened V by 2 bases and J by 0 bases, and 9 bases separated the two germline ends. Germline loops: CDR1 SGHAT, CDR2 FQNNGV. This CDR3 has 15 residues. The part of the CDR3 DNA that was read is TGTGCCAGCAGCTTACCGGGACTTAGCACAGATACG. It translates to CASSLPGLSTDT. The full CDR3 protein is CASSLPGLSTDTQYF. Drawing the rest from reference TRBV11-2 and TRBJ2-3, the complete variable domain is EAGVAQSPRYKIIEKRQSVAFWCNPISGHATLYWYQQILGQGPKLLIQFQNNGVVDDSQLPKDRFSAERLKGVDSTLKIQPAKLEDSAVYLCASSLPGLSTDTQYFGPGTRLTVL.

This clone was recorded many times. The read comes to an end 3 residues before the CDR3 does, leaving the germline J gene to fill in the end. The chain couples TRBV20-1 to TRBJ1-6, with 10 nucleotides matching TRBD1. The J segment lost 8 bases and the V segment lost 6 bases, leaving 7 bases of the junction unmatched. There are 14 residues in the CDR3. CDR1 DFQATT and CDR2 SNEGSKA come from the germline V gene (reference sequence). Incomplete CDR3 DNA: TGCAGTGCAGAGACCGGGACAGGGGATTCACCC. It codes for CSAETGTGDSP. The complete CDR3 protein is CSAETGTGDSPLHF.

This clone has at least ten counts. The read finishes 3 residues shy of the CDR3 end, and the germline J gene is used to complete it. This rearrangement joins TRBV7-9 to TRBJ1-2; D not resolved. Trimming pared 5 bases from V and 6 bases from J, leaving 16 bases between. This CDR3 has 14 amino acids. Germline V gene sequence: CDR1 SEHNR, CDR2 FQNEAQ (reference sequence). The CDR3 bases that were read are TGTGCCAGCAGCCCGCCCAGCGTTTGGAATGGC. It encodes CASSPPSVWNG. The full CDR3 protein reads CASSPPSVWNGYTF.

This clone was observed many times. The read stops 3 residues short of the end of the CDR3; the missing end is completed from the germline J gene. The chain employs TRBV12-3 or TRBV12-4 and TRBJ2-2, with 9 bases lining up with TRBD1. Unmatched junction bases numbered 2, after V lost 4 bases and J lost 2 bases. The CDR3 has 15 residues. The CDR3 reads CASSSGQGNTGELFF. The CDR3 bases that were read are TGTGCCAGCAGTTCGGGACAGGGAAACACCGGGGAG.

This clone was observed at least ten times. The CDR3 end lies 3 residues beyond the end of the read and is filled in from the germline J gene. The chain uses TRBV5-1 and TRBJ1-2; 8 nucleotides line up with TRBD1. The CDR3 runs 16 residues. The germline gives CDR1 SGHRS, CDR2 YFSETQ. The V gene end was trimmed by 2 bases and the J gene end by 4 bases; junction bases not matched to a gene: 10. The CDR3 bases that were read are TGCGCCAGCAGCTTTGGCGGGGCAGGGGGCAGCTATGGC. It specifies CASSFGGAGGSYG. The CDR3 reads in full as CASSFGGAGGSYGYTF.

The table lists this clone with a few counts. It is unclear where the CDR3 begins or ends on the DNA, so no DNA is shown, and the CDR3 is as TCRdb lists it. V and J are TRBV2 and TRBJ1-1; TRBD1 reflects the table's D call only, with no check against the DNA. The CDR3 comprises 15 residues, both ends counted. Germline V lookup: CDR1 SNHLY, CDR2 FYNNEI. This CDR3 reads CASILGTVMNPEAFF.

Ten or more counts support this clone. The CDR3 extends 3 residues past the end of the read, so its final part is completed from the germline J gene. V usage is TRBV2 and J usage is TRBJ1-3; a weak D match, TRBD1 (5 bases). Between the trimmed V and J ends, which lost 6 bases and 0 bases, there was a span of 15 bases. CDR1 and CDR2 (germline): SNHLY, FYNNEI. The CDR3 is 16 residues long. The CDR3 is CASRMTEQHSGNTIYF. The sequenced CDR3 bases are TGTGCCAGCAGGATGACAGAACAACACTCTGGAAACACC.

In its sample, this clone was seen many times. The read falls 3 residues short of the CDR3 end, and the missing part is taken from the germline J gene. This chain uses TRBV5-1 with TRBJ2-5, with D unclear. The V end lost 4 bases, the J end lost 4 bases, and 5 bases lay between the germline ends. Germline values: CDR1 SGHRS, CDR2 YFSETQ. The CDR3 contains 11 residues. CDR3: CASSRSETQYF. The part of the CDR3 DNA that was read is TGCGCCAGCAGCCGGTCAGAGACC. Full variable domain (outside the CDR3, taken from reference TRBV5-1 and TRBJ2-5): KAGVTQTPRYLIKTRGQQVTLSCSPISGHRSVSWYQQTPGQGLQFLFEYFSETQRNKGNFPGRFSGRQFSNSRSEMNVSTLELGDSALYLCASSRSETQYFGPGTRLLVL.

This clone was seen repeatedly, ten times or more. The CDR3 loop reads CASSESRFSGRALVSEQFF. CDR3 DNA, as far as it was read: TGCGCCAGCAGTGAGTCAAGGTTCAGCGGGAGGGCCTTAGTGAGTGAG. This chain connects TRBV10-1 to TRBJ2-1; 10 bases match TRBD2. Coverage ceases 3 residues before the CDR3 finishes, and the germline J gene fills in the end. The J segment lost 9 bases and the V segment lost 0 bases, leaving 17 bases of the junction unmatched. Germline values: CDR1 WNHNN, CDR2 SYGVQD (reference sequence). CDR3 length: 19 amino acids.

In its sample, this clone was seen many times. Read sequence stops 3 residues before the CDR3 end, and the germline J gene provides the missing end. V usage is TRBV13 and J usage is TRBJ2-5, with 7 bases fitting TRBD1. V trimming: 4 bases; J trimming: 1 base; junction bases outside the gene matches: 3. The CDR3 is 14 amino acids. The V gene's germline CDR1 is PRHDT and CDR2 FYEKMQ (reference sequence). Here the CDR3 reads CASSWGQSQETQYF. The sequenced part of the CDR3 DNA is TGTGCCAGCAGCTGGGGACAGAGCCAAGAGACC.

This clone was counted at least ten times. The read terminates 3 residues ahead of where the CDR3 ends, so the germline J gene completes it. The rearrangement joins TRBV5-1 to TRBJ2-7; possible D gene TRBD2, 6 bases. This CDR3 comprises 14 residues. Germline V gene data show CDR1 as SGHRS and CDR2 as YFSETQ. The V end was cut by 7 bases, the J end by 4 bases, with 18 bases between. This CDR3 reads CASYTGTGGYEQYF. CDR3 bases read: TGCGCCAGCTACACCGGGACTGGAGGATACGAG.

The table lists this clone with many counts. The CDR3 end falls 3 residues outside the read, so it is completed with the germline J gene. The V gene is TRBV5-4, the J gene TRBJ2-7; TRBD1 matches at 10 bases. Germline V CDR1 and CDR2: SGHNT, YYREEE (reference sequence). V shed 4 bases and J 3 bases; nucleotides not matched to a gene: 4. The CDR3 extends over 14 amino acids. Incomplete CDR3 DNA: TGTGCCAGCAGCCCGGGACAGGGGTTCTACGAG. Translation: CASSPGQGFYE. The CDR3, in full, reads CASSPGQGFYEQYF.

Ten or more counts support this clone. The read falls 3 residues short of the CDR3 end, and the missing part is taken from the germline J gene. This chain joins TRBV5-1 and TRBJ2-1; D perhaps matches TRBD1 (6 bases). The germline V gene encodes CDR1 SGHRS and CDR2 YFSETQ. The V end was cut by 4 bases, the J end by 0 bases, with 14 bases between. This CDR3 region has 16 residues. The CDR3 bases that were read are TGCGCCAGCAGCCCCGAAACAGGGATCTCCTACAATGAG. Encoded protein: CASSPETGISYNE. The whole CDR3 region reads CASSPETGISYNEQFF.

Details on this clone: Read sequence stops 3 residues before the CDR3 end, and the germline J gene provides the missing end. The chain recombines TRBV2 with TRBJ1-2; D not resolved. The CDR3 length is 13 residues. The V gene lost 4 bases and the J gene lost 0 bases, with 6 bases spanning the gap. In germline, CDR1 is SNHLY, CDR2 FYNNEI. The DNA read from the CDR3 is TGTGCCAGCAGTGGTAGAGCTAACTATGGC. Its protein product is CASSGRANYG. The whole CDR3 sequence is CASSGRANYGYTF.

This clone has at least ten counts. The read ends 3 residues early relative to the CDR3; the germline J gene fills the gap. The V gene is TRBV20-1, the J gene TRBJ2-5; D may be TRBD2 (7 bases). V lost 3 bases and J lost 5, with 13 bases in between. The CDR3 extends over 13 amino acids. The germline CDR1 and CDR2 sequences are DFQATT and SNEGSKA (reference sequence). The CDR3 loop reads CSASYGGLETQYF. CDR3 DNA (partial): TGCAGTGCTAGTTACGGGGGGCTTGAGACC.

The table lists this clone with many counts. The CDR3 goes on 3 residues after the read ends, and that part is filled in from the germline J gene. The chain combines TRBV15 with TRBJ2-3, with D perhaps matching TRBD2 (6 bases). V was clipped by 3 bases and J by 0 bases, with 13 bases between them. This CDR3 has 16 amino acids. CDR1 and CDR2 from the germline V gene are LNHNV and YYDKDF (reference sequence). CDR3 amino acids: CATSSRRGGSTDTQYF. The sequenced part of the CDR3 DNA is TGTGCCACCAGCAGCCGACGTGGGGGGAGCACAGATACG.

This clone was seen many times. The CDR3 end falls 3 residues outside the read, so it is completed with the germline J gene. This chain connects TRBV2 to TRBJ1-2; 9 bases align to TRBD1. With 8 bases clipped from V and 5 bases from J, the junction kept 6 bases outside the gene matches. Germline V gene sequence: CDR1 SNHLY, CDR2 FYNNEI. The CDR3 covers 13 residues. This chain's CDR3 is CASGDRVEYGYTF. The CDR3 bases that were read are TGTGCCAGCGGGGACAGGGTAGAATATGGC.

This clone showed up many times. The read is 3 residues too short to cover the CDR3 end, so that end is filled in from the germline J gene. The chain has TRBV13 and TRBJ2-7; 9 nucleotides line up with TRBD2. The ends lost 3 bases at V and 2 bases at J; junction bases unmatched: 8. The CDR3 sequence is 16 residues long. CDR1 is PRHDT and CDR2 is FYEKMQ in the germline V gene (reference sequence). Partial CDR3 DNA: TGTGCCAGCAGCTTCACGGATAGCGGGAGCCCCTACGAG. Its protein product is CASSFTDSGSPYE. The full CDR3 sequence reads CASSFTDSGSPYEQYF.

In this sample, this clone turned up many times. Read sequence stops 3 residues before the CDR3 end, and the germline J gene provides the missing end. V and J are TRBV9 and TRBJ2-7, with 9 bases fitting TRBD1. The CDR3 totals 14 residues. The germline V gene encodes CDR1 SGDLS and CDR2 YYNGEE. V shed 4 bases and J 2 bases; nucleotides not matched to a gene: 4. CDR3 DNA (partial): TGTGCCAGCAGCACCCGGACAGGGGCCTACGAG. It is translated as CASSTRTGAYE. The complete CDR3 protein is CASSTRTGAYEQYF.